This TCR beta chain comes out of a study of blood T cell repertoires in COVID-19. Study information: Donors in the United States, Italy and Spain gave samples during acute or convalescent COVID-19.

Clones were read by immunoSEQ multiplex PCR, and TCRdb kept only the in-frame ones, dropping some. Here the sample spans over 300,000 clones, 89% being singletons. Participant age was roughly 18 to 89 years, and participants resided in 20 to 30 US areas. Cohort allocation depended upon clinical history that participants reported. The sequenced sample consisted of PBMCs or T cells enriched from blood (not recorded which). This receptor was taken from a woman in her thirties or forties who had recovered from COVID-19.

In DNA, the CDR3 is TGTGCCAGCAGCGTTTCTAGCGGAAGCACAGATACGCAGTATTTT. The encoded protein is CASSVSSGSTDTQYF. This sequence joins TRBV9 and TRBJ2-3; 7 nucleotides match TRBD2. The CDR3 spans 15 residues. V shed 2 bases, J shed 0 bases, and the junction held 3 bases outside the gene matches. Germline assignment: CDR1 SGDLS and CDR2 YYNGEE.